Detailed here is one TCR beta chain. This receptor's antigen is unknown. The CDR3 runs 17 residues from the cysteine to the phenylalanine. No DNA is given. CDR1 and CDR2 are drawn from the germline V gene (reference sequence): MNHEY, SMNVEV. This entry is derived from a study of T cells expressing NK-cell markers (dated by TCRdb to the early 2020s). With respect to the entire study: Three sorted T-cell subsets (CD3+CD56+NKG2C+, CD3+CD56+NKG2C- and CD3+CD56-NKG2C+) from several donors had their TCR beta-chain repertoires profiled. Among the eight sequenced donors, seven were HCMV-seropositive and one was HCMV-seronegative. Sequencing of the libraries produced 2 x 150 bp reads on Illumina HiSeq 2000/2500, MiSeq or NextSeq. The study sequenced eight donors, all healthy volunteers chosen at random: three men and five women. What the authors observed across the whole study: In a handful of donors, the dominant CD3+CD56+NKG2C+ clonotypes were among the top 10 CD8+ clonotypes and accounted for 1.0-7.0% of CD8+ T cells. Those dominant clonotypes were again the most abundant among CD3+CD56-NKG2C+ cells in a handful of donors, at roughly 25-65%. Whether the expanded NKG2C-expressing T cell clones were specific for HCMV antigens was left unclear.

Reads for this sample came from an Illumina HiSeq 2000. TCR beta cDNA libraries were prepared using 5'RACE template switching, which introduced a universal primer site and unique molecular identifiers. Priming for cDNA synthesis came from the TCR beta constant segment, and two successive PCR amplification steps followed. The original pipeline was this. MIGEC was used to demultiplex reads and group reads by UMI, and MiTCR was used to assemble and quantify clonotypes. Only TCR cDNA sequences supported by at least two reads were kept to exclude erroneous sequences. The tcR package was used for downstream repertoire analysis, and clonotypes were matched across fractions by CDR3 nucleotide sequence plus V segment. VDJmatch was used to annotate antigen specificity against VDJdb, with one amino acid substitution in CDR3 permitted. TCRdb reprocessed the reads, so every CDR3 protein sequence counts as one entry and DNA is not shown. The V and J calls and clone size come from TCRdb's table, not from the authors' own analysis. This sample's table lists just under 7,500 distinct CDR3 sequences. Together, the top ten hold about 60% of the sample.

A commercial ELISA kit detecting HCMV-specific IgG in serum was used to determine HCMV serostatus. Peripheral blood mononuclear cells were isolated from blood by Ficoll density gradient centrifugation. The V and J genes are TRBV27 and TRBJ1-2; there is no DNA to check the TCRdb D call of TRBD1. The source of this sequence is a man aged 18-69 years in good health. The sequenced sample consisted of blood T cells: a sorted CD56 or NKG2C T cell subset, CD4+ or CD8+ T cells, or bulk PBMC T cells (not recorded which). The CDR3 protein is CASSRGGRDAFNYGYTF.